These 20 T cell receptor beta chains share one sample of origin, sequenced in a study of T cells after yellow fever vaccination. TCRdb recomputed calls from the 5' RACE reads with MiXCR, one row per CDR3 protein. The sample comprises a few hundred thousand distinct CDR3 sequences, around 6.8% of which are singletons, and roughly a sixth rests with the top ten. This specimen was PBMCs, taken approximately 40 days after the first yellow fever vaccination. These receptor sequences come from a young man who received the YFV17D yellow fever vaccine.

V and J are TRBV29-1 and TRBJ2-2, with TRBD1 as a possible D gene (6 bases). The CDR3 has 14 residues. The V end lost 3 bases, the J end lost 1 base, and 9 bases lay between the germline ends. Germline V gene lookup returns CDR1 SQVTM and CDR2 ANQGSEA. CDR3 amino acids: CSVEGHQNTGELFF. The CDR3 coding sequence is TGCAGCGTTGAGGGACACCAGAACACCGGGGAGCTGTTTTTT.

V is TRBV5-4 and J is TRBJ2-7; D could derive from TRBD1 or TRBD2 (5 bases each). The CDR3 spans 15 residues. V was trimmed by 4 bases and J by 2 bases, leaving 16 bases between them. Per germline, CDR1 SGHNT and CDR2 YYREEE (reference sequence). The CDR3 spells CASSQSGSRAYEQYF. CDR3 bases: TGTGCCAGCAGCCAGTCAGGGTCGAGGGCCTACGAGCAGTACTTC.

This clonotype was seen only a few times. The genes are TRBV4-1 and TRBJ1-1; TRBD1 might be the D (5 bases). V shed 6 bases and J shed 1 base, with 12 bases lying between them. This CDR3 is built from 14 residues. From germline, CDR1 is MGHRA and CDR2 YSYEKL. In nucleotides, the CDR3 is TGCGCCAGCAGACCGGGACTGCCGAACACTGAAGCTTTCTTT. Translated, it gives CASRPGLPNTEAFF.

The chain carries TRBV9 and TRBJ1-4; D is unresolved. The CDR3 loop spans 15 amino acids. Trimming removed 0 bases from V and 5 bases from J, with 11 bases in between. The germline V gene has CDR1 SGDLS and CDR2 YYNGEE. The CDR3 protein is CASSVGAGRNEKLFF. The CDR3 nucleotides read TGTGCCAGCAGCGTAGGGGCAGGTCGAAATGAAAAACTGTTTTTT.

The chain is built from TRBV3-1 and TRBJ2-7; the match to TRBD1 covers 7 bases. This CDR3 has 16 residues. Losses at the gene ends were 1 base for V and 4 bases for J; bases not matched to a gene: 10. CDR1 LGHDT and CDR2 YNNKEL come from the germline V gene (reference sequence). The CDR3 DNA reads TGTGCCAGCAGCCAAGGGTGGGCAGGGGGTCTGTACGAGCAGTACTTC. Protein sequence: CASSQGWAGGLYEQYF.

This clonotype was detected only a few times. V gene TRBV10-3 combines with J gene TRBJ2-7; D remains unclear. The CDR3 contains 14 residues. Trimming took off 10 bases at V and 0 bases at J, with 16 bases between the two ends. Germline V gene sequence: CDR1 ENHRY, CDR2 SYGVKD. CDR3 DNA sequence: TGTGCCAGATTTTCGGACGGGCTCTCCTACGAGCAGTACGTC. This sequence encodes CARFSDGLSYEQYV.

The V and J genes are TRBV9 and TRBJ1-2, with no clear D. The CDR3 has 13 residues. Trimming removed 5 bases at V and 2 bases at J, with 10 bases between. Germline CDR1 is SGDLS and CDR2 is YYNGEE. The CDR3 reads CASSGSENYGYTF. In DNA, the CDR3 is TGTGCCAGCAGTGGGAGTGAGAACTATGGCTACACCTTC. Looking up the rest from reference TRBV9 and TRBJ1-2 gives the full variable domain: DSGVTQTPKHLITATGQRVTLRCSPRSGDLSVYWYQQSLDQGLQFLIQYYNGEERAKGNILERFSAQQFPDLHSELNLSSLELGDSALYFCASSGSENYGYTFGSGTRLTVV.

This clonotype was counted a few times. The V call is TRBV12-3 or TRBV12-4, the J call TRBJ2-5, with 7 bases matching TRBD1. CDR3 length: 14 amino acids. The V gene end was trimmed by 7 bases and the J gene end by 0 bases; junction bases not matched to a gene: 5. The CDR3, as DNA: TGTGCCAGCAACAAGGACAGGAACCAAGAGACCCAGTACTTC. It is translated as CASNKDRNQETQYF.

V gene TRBV19 combines with J gene TRBJ2-1, with TRBD2 matching 8 bases. The CDR3 extends over 15 amino acids. Germline V gene data show CDR1 as LNHDA and CDR2 as SQIVND (reference sequence). V shed 5 bases and J 0 bases; nucleotides not matched to a gene: 3. CDR3 in DNA: TGTGCCAGTAGTGGGCTAGCGGGCTCCTACAATGAGCAGTTCTTC. This codes for CASSGLAGSYNEQFF.

In regard to this clonotype: The junction does not match germline at one end; this may be a read error. The CDR3: CASSLAAIQETQYF. The CDR3 region has the DNA TGTGCCAGCAGCCTAGCGGCAATCCAGGAGACCCAGTACTTC. This chain links TRBV7-2 with TRBJ2-5, with 7 bases aligning to TRBD2. The CDR3 spans 14 residues. CDR1 is SGHTA, CDR2 FQGNSA, per germline.

In its sample, this clonotype was seen a few times. Here the CDR3 DNA reads TGTGCCAGCAGTTTTACCCGACAGGGCGTGAACGAGCAGTACGTC. It yields the protein CASSFTRQGVNEQYV. The chain combines TRBV7-2 with TRBJ2-7; 7 bases line up with TRBD1. From germline, CDR1 is SGHTA and CDR2 FQGNSA. The CDR3 loop spans 15 amino acids. V lost 6 bases, J lost 5 bases, and 13 bases stayed unmatched.

This clonotype showed up just a few times. A read error is possible here, since a much larger clone lies one base away. V gene TRBV7-9 combines with J gene TRBJ1-1; D gene uncertain. V was cut by 1 base and J by 0 bases, with 3 bases left in between. The germline V gene has CDR1 SEHNR and CDR2 FQNEAQ (reference sequence). CDR3 size: 13 residues. The CDR3: CASSLDMNTEAFF. CDR3 DNA: TGTGCCAGCAGCTTAGACATGAACACTGAAGCTTTCTTT.

The chain links TRBV11-2 to TRBJ2-2; 8 bases fit TRBD1. This CDR3 comprises 18 residues. Trimming removed 0 bases from V and 1 base from J; junction bases left unmatched: 7. Germline V gives CDR1 SGHAT, CDR2 FQNNGV. CDR3 DNA sequence: TGTGCCAGCAGCTTAGATCAGGCCGGGACAGGGAACACCGGGGAGCTGTTTTTT. It encodes CASSLDQAGTGNTGELFF.

The chain recombines TRBV20-1 with TRBJ2-5, with D hard to call. Germline V gene lookup returns CDR1 DFQATT and CDR2 SNEGSKA (reference sequence). The germline V and J ends were trimmed by 0 bases and 0 bases, with 14 bases remaining between them. CDR3 length equals 16 residues. CDR3 sequence: CSARDLDAPYQETQYF. CDR3 DNA: TGCAGTGCTAGAGATTTGGACGCCCCGTACCAAGAGACCCAGTACTTC.

This chain links TRBV6-1 with TRBJ1-2; maybe TRBD1 (6 bases). Trimming stripped 5 bases from V and 5 bases from J, with 12 bases between. Germline V gene sequence: CDR1 MNHNS, CDR2 SASEGT. The CDR3 length is 13 residues. The CDR3 DNA reads TGTGCCAGCAGTACGGCCCAGGGGTATGGCTACACCTTC. It translates to CASSTAQGYGYTF.

This sequence joins TRBV27 and TRBJ2-2; a possible D gene is TRBD1 (5 bases). The CDR3 covers 14 residues. Trimming pared 1 base from V and 5 bases from J, leaving 8 bases between. Germline values: CDR1 MNHEY, CDR2 SMNVEV (reference sequence). The CDR3 bases are TGTGCCAGCAGTTTATGGGGCAAAACCGGGGAGCTGTTTTTT. This codes for CASSLWGKTGELFF.

This chain's CDR3 is CASSGTGVGETQYF. The CDR3, as DNA: TGTGCCAGTAGTGGCACCGGGGTGGGGGAGACCCAGTACTTC. V and J are TRBV19 and TRBJ2-5, with a tentative D call TRBD2 (5 bases). Germline CDR1 reads LNHDA; CDR2 reads SQIVND (reference sequence). V lost 5 bases and J lost 5, with 15 bases in between. The CDR3 extends over 14 amino acids.

This clonotype was seen only a few times. The chain is built from TRBV24-1 and TRBJ2-5; D is ambiguous. The V end was cut by 3 bases, the J end by 5 bases, with 12 bases between. The germline V gene has CDR1 KGHDR and CDR2 SFDVKD. The CDR3 runs to 14 residues. The CDR3 DNA reads as TGTGCCACCAGTGATGCCTTTCCGCTCGAGACCCAGTACTTC. The encoded protein is CATSDAFPLETQYF.

V usage is TRBV7-2 and J usage is TRBJ2-3; no firm D call. The CDR3 spans 14 residues. The germline V gene has CDR1 SGHTA and CDR2 FQGNSA. V lost 5 bases to trimming and J lost 4 bases, with 13 bases between them. CDR3 nucleotide sequence: TGTGCCAGCAGCGCTCGAAACAGAGCAGATACGCAGTATTTT. It codes for CASSARNRADTQYF.

The V call is TRBV20-1, the J call TRBJ1-1; TRBD1 aligns across 9 bases. This CDR3 spans 21 amino acids. Germline V gives CDR1 DFQATT, CDR2 SNEGSKA (reference sequence). The J segment lost 3 bases and the V segment lost 0 bases, leaving 23 bases of the junction unmatched. CDR3 residues: CSARDLGGQGDRGLVYTEAFF. Here the CDR3 DNA reads TGCAGTGCTAGAGACCTAGGGGGACAGGGAGATAGGGGGTTAGTATACACTGAAGCTTTCTTT.